Listed below are T cell receptor beta chains from one sample, sequenced in a study of T-cell reconstitution after alpha-beta-depleted transplantation in children. MiXCR was run by TCRdb on the PCR reads, yielding one entry per CDR3 protein. The data show approximately 150,000 distinct CDR3 sequences, with about 9% seen just once and about a sixth held by the top ten. The sequences come from PBMCs, mostly from graft donor cells, collected 180 days after TCRalphabeta/CD19-depleted stem cell transplant. These receptor sequences come from a female patient aged 2-9 years who had a stem cell transplant for congenital amegakaryocytic thrombocytopenia, so the T cells may come from the graft donor. Each CDR3 is given with its conserved first and last residue. A D gene is named only where the DNA matches it firmly. Some rows have no size entry. The others give once, few or many, or a class for an expanded clone.

cdr3_aa cdr3_nt v_call clone_size j_call d_call
CASSPHGGTEAFF TGTGCCAGCAGCCCGCATGGGGGCACTGAAGCTTTCTTT TRBV6-1 . TRBJ1-1 .
CASTLYSGGYTF TGTGCCAGCACCCTATACAGTGGTGGCTACACCTTC TRBV12-3/TRBV12-4 . TRBJ1-2 .
CASSSSPTSGSTDTQYF TGCGCCAGCAGCTCCTCCCCGACTAGCGGGAGCACAGATACGCAGTATTTT TRBV5-1 many TRBJ2-3 TRBD2
CASSNGARDQPQHF TGTGCCAGTAGTAACGGGGCCCGGGATCAGCCCCAGCATTTT TRBV19 . TRBJ1-5 .
CASSLAKGEEIEQFF TGTGCCAGCAGCTTAGCCAAGGGGGAAGAGATTGAGCAGTTCTTC TRBV7-2 many TRBJ2-1 .
CASATGGYRTNTGELFF TGTGCCAGCGCCACAGGGGGCTACAGAACGAACACCGGGGAGCTGTTTTTT TRBV19 . TRBJ2-2 TRBD1
CSARTSGHQETQYF TGCAGTGCTAGAACTAGCGGGCACCAAGAGACCCAGTACTTC TRBV20-1 few TRBJ2-5 TRBD2
CASSRGWTEAFF TGTGCCAGCAGCCGAGGCTGGACTGAAGCTTTCTTT TRBV5-6 many TRBJ1-1 .
CASRHRGVGTDTQYF TGTGCCAGCAGACACCGGGGGGTGGGCACAGATACGCAGTATTTT TRBV12-3/TRBV12-4 few TRBJ2-3 TRBD2
CASKFRFGERSYNEQFF TGTGCCAGTAAATTTAGGTTCGGGGAGCGTTCGTACAATGAGCAGTTCTTC TRBV6-1 . TRBJ2-1 .
CASSLYADTQYF TGTGCCAGCAGCTTATATGCAGATACGCAGTATTTT TRBV7-8 few TRBJ2-3 .
CASSFVSGGWGYTF TGTGCCAGCAGCTTCGTGTCAGGGGGTTGGGGCTACACCTTC TRBV5-8 many TRBJ1-2 TRBD1
CSERSLTNTGELFF TGCAGTGAGAGGTCCCTCACGAACACCGGGGAGCTGTTTTTT TRBV20-1 many TRBJ2-2 .
CASKARVNTEAFF TGTGCCAGCAAGGCCAGGGTGAACACTGAAGCTTTCTTT TRBV6-1 few TRBJ1-1 .
CASSWTPGGGGEAFF TGCGCCAGCAGCTGGACCCCGGGAGGGGGCGGTGAAGCTTTCTTT TRBV5-1 . TRBJ1-1 TRBD1
CATSRDVGGASTDTQYF TGTGCCACCAGCAGAGATGTCGGGGGAGCTAGCACAGATACGCAGTATTTT TRBV15 many TRBJ2-3 .
CASRQLERTDTQYF TGCGCCAGCAGACAACTAGAGCGCACAGATACGCAGTATTTT TRBV10-2 few TRBJ2-3 .
CASSPQPSGNRVGNEQYF TGTGCCAGCAGCCCCCAGCCTAGCGGGAACCGAGTCGGTAACGAGCAGTACTTC TRBV7-3 many TRBJ2-7 TRBD2
CASSQVDGDGYTF TGTGCCAGCAGCCAAGTGGACGGGGATGGCTACACCTTC TRBV4-2 many TRBJ1-2 .
CASTRGSPYGANVLTF TGTGCCAGCACCCGGGGGTCCCCGTATGGCGCCAACGTCCTGACTTTC TRBV27 few TRBJ2-6 .
CSAHMGQGMVRRHSYEQYF TGCAGTGCCCACATGGGACAGGGCATGGTAAGAAGACATTCCTACGAGCAGTACTTC TRBV20-1 . TRBJ2-7 TRBD1
CSAPGLAGLKTQYF TGCAGTGCTCCGGGACTAGCGGGACTAAAGACCCAGTACTTC TRBV20-1 few TRBJ2-5 TRBD2
CASSLFPTINTGELFF TGTGCCAGCAGCTTGTTTCCGACTATTAACACCGGGGAGCTGTTTTTT TRBV5-6 . TRBJ2-2 .
CASSQERSNQPQHF TGCGCCAGCAGCCAAGAGCGGTCCAATCAGCCCCAGCATTTT TRBV4-3 . TRBJ1-5 .
CASSLAVSGANVLTF TGTGCCAGCAGCTTAGCCGTTTCTGGGGCCAACGTCCTGACTTTC TRBV7-2 . TRBJ2-6 .
CASSHGQGLIFYEQYF TGTGCCAGCAGCCACGGGCAGGGTCTTATTTTCTACGAGCAGTACTTC TRBV7-9 many TRBJ2-7 .
CASCPSAKVTGELFF TGTGCCAGCTGCCCGTCCGCTAAGGTCACCGGGGAGCTGTTTTTT TRBV3-1 few TRBJ2-2 .
CASSLGVAGVREHYF TGCGCCAGCAGCTTAGGGGTAGCGGGAGTGAGGGAGCATTACTTC TRBV5-1 . TRBJ2-7 TRBD2
CASSLAGGSGQPQHF TGTGCCAGCAGCTTGGCCGGGGGGTCAGGGCAGCCCCAGCATTTT TRBV5-6 many TRBJ1-5 .
CASSPPGGQRELFF TGTGCCAGCTCACCGCCGGGCGGACAGCGGGAGCTGTTTTTT TRBV18 many TRBJ2-2 .
CSAVDRGQLGYGYTF TGCAGTGCAGTGGACAGGGGGCAGTTGGGCTATGGCTACACCTTC TRBV20-1 . TRBJ1-2 TRBD1
CASGLWSRQNQPQHF TGTGCTAGTGGTTTGTGGAGCCGGCAGAATCAGCCCCAGCATTTT TRBV12-5 few TRBJ1-5 .
CASSSGTGDTDTQYF TGTGCCAGCAGTTCCGGGACAGGGGACACAGATACGCAGTATTTT TRBV6-5 few TRBJ2-3 TRBD1
CSAPVPGDTEAFF TGCAGTGCTCCAGTCCCTGGGGACACTGAAGCTTTCTTT TRBV20-1 many TRBJ1-1 .
CASSPRGGRIFNEQFF TGTGCCAGCAGTCCCCGTGGCGGGAGAATCTTCAATGAGCAGTTCTTC TRBV12-3/TRBV12-4 many TRBJ2-1 TRBD2
CASSPWHTGELFF TGTGCCAGCAGCCCGTGGCACACCGGGGAGCTGTTTTTT TRBV7-2 few TRBJ2-2 .
CASRPGQGFYEQYF TGTGCCAGCCGGCCGGGACAGGGGTTCTACGAGCAGTACTTC TRBV6-5 many TRBJ2-7 TRBD1
CASSLRRPNTGELFF TGTGCCAGCAGCTTGAGACGACCGAACACCGGGGAGCTGTTTTTT TRBV5-5 many TRBJ2-2 .
CASSLWAGGFNQPQHF TGTGCCAGCAGTTTATGGGCAGGGGGATTCAATCAGCCCCAGCATTTT TRBV28 many TRBJ1-5 TRBD1
CASNYAERNQPQHF TGTGCCAGCAATTACGCAGAGCGTAATCAGCCCCAGCATTTT TRBV6-5 . TRBJ1-5 .
CASSYLASGTGDSGYTF TGTGCCAGCAGTTACCTTGCGTCCGGGACAGGGGATTCCGGCTACACCTTC TRBV6-5 once TRBJ1-2 TRBD1
CASRNTEMGEQFF TGTGCCAGCAGGAACACCGAGATGGGTGAGCAGTTCTTC TRBV28 many TRBJ2-1 .
CASSPTGAEYQPQHF TGCGCCAGCAGCCCGACAGGGGCCGAGTATCAGCCCCAGCATTTT TRBV5-1 few TRBJ1-5 TRBD1
CASSKKGLAGEGDYEQYF TGTGCCAGCAGCAAAAAGGGACTAGCGGGAGAGGGGGACTACGAGCAGTACTTC TRBV21-1 many TRBJ2-7 .
CASSPLYPDTGELFF TGTGCCAGCAGTCCGCTGTACCCGGACACCGGGGAGCTGTTTTTT TRBV6-5 many TRBJ2-2 .
CASGPGLVTDTQYF TGTGCTAGTGGTCCGGGACTAGTCACAGATACGCAGTATTTT TRBV12-5 many TRBJ2-3 TRBD2
CSTGGDVYNEQFF TGCAGTACAGGGGGGGACGTCTACAATGAGCAGTTCTTC TRBV20-1 many TRBJ2-1 .
CSASTGNTGELFF TGCAGTGCTTCTACGGGGAACACCGGGGAGCTGTTTTTT TRBV20-1 . TRBJ2-2 .
CASTLSSYEQYF TGTGCCAGCACCCTAAGCTCCTACGAGCAGTACTTC TRBV2 many TRBJ2-7 .
CASSQGGTGNEQFF TGTGCCAGCAGCCAAGGCGGGACAGGGAATGAGCAGTTCTTC TRBV14 few TRBJ2-1 TRBD1
CASSQQGGAEAFF TGTGCCAGCAGCCAACAGGGGGGCGCTGAAGCTTTCTTT TRBV7-8 . TRBJ1-1 TRBD1
CASSQSYLRDRNQPQHF TGTGCCAGCAGTCAATCGTACCTTCGGGACAGAAATCAGCCCCAGCATTTT TRBV12-3/TRBV12-4 . TRBJ1-5 TRBD1
CASSSPDLLTYEQYF TGTGCCAGCAGCTCCCCGGACTTACTAACCTACGAGCAGTACTTC TRBV7-9 many TRBJ2-7 .
CASSEHGPEQYF TGTGCCAGCAGTGAACACGGGCCCGAGCAGTACTTC TRBV2 many TRBJ2-7 .
CASSHPDRGAEQYF TGTGCCAGCAGCCACCCAGACAGGGGGGCCGAGCAGTACTTC TRBV7-2 many TRBJ2-7 TRBD1
CASSPDRATGELFF TGTGCCAGCAGCCCGGACAGGGCCACCGGGGAGCTGTTTTTT TRBV6-2/TRBV6-3 . TRBJ2-2 TRBD1
CASSFRTSGGPTYQETQYF TGCGCCAGCAGCTTTAGGACTAGCGGGGGACCTACGTACCAAGAGACCCAGTACTTC TRBV5-1 many TRBJ2-5 TRBD2
CAIRDPGRRANVLTF TGTGCCATCAGAGACCCAGGTCGGCGGGCCAACGTCCTGACTTTC TRBV10-3 few TRBJ2-6 .
CASSLLPPGVRTDTQYF TGTGCCAGCAGTTTATTACCCCCAGGGGTTCGCACAGATACGCAGTATTTT TRBV28 few TRBJ2-3 .